The present entry profiles one TCR beta chain with its context. The target antigen is unknown. This sample was included in a study of cytomegalovirus exposure and HLA in healthy donors. Study-level results: Sequence variants that were highly shared formed a cluster that was likely a sequencing artifact. Most sequenced TCRs were rare (though some public TCRs occurred in many donors). Confirmation in vitro established that three CMV-associated chains were specific for CMV antigens.

Looked up from germline, CDR1 is SNHLY and CDR2 is FYNNEI. V was pared by 5 bases and J by 0 bases, with 5 bases between. The length of the CDR3 is 13 residues. The PCR was carried out with 60 Vbeta primers and 13 Jbeta primers. As handled by the study authors: Later reanalysis found approximately 80 million unique TCR beta chains, 9 million to 12 million of them shared. The method was immunoSEQ multiplex PCR; TCRdb's version includes in-frame clones alone and lacks a portion of them. That table is the source of V, J and clone size, and D and trimming were worked out from the DNA. This sample yields about 160,000 clones, of which roughly 71% are seen a single time; approximately 7% belongs to the top ten.

Sequencing was done on a sample of PBMCs. This chain uses TRBV2 with TRBJ1-5, with D unresolved. This TCR was sampled from a male donor in good health and CMV-seropositive. The CDR3 spells CASSPGSNQPQHF. Written as DNA, the CDR3 is TGTGCCAGCAGTCCCGGTAGCAATCAGCCCCAGCATTTT.